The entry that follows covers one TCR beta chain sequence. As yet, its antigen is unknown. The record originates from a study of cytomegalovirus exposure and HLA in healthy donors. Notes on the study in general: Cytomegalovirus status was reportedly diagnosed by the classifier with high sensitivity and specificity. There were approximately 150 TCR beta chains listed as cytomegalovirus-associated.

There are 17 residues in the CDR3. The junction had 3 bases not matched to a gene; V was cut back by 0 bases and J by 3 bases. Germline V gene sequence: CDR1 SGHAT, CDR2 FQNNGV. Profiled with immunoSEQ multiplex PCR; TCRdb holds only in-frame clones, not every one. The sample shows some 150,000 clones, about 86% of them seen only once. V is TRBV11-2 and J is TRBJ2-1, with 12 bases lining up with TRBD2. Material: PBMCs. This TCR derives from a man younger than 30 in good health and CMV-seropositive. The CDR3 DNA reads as TGTGCCAGCAGCTTAGAGACGGGACTAGCGGGCTACAATGAGCAGTTCTTC. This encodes CASSLETGLAGYNEQFF.